This T cell receptor beta chain was identified in a study of graft-versus-host responses after intestinal transplantation. Overall study results and limits: Early post-transplant HvG declines showed an association with peak circulating GvH clone levels. Marrow from the recipient contained GvH clones, some of which had appeared first in ileum or blood.

In germline, CDR1 is GTSNPN, CDR2 SVGIG (reference sequence). V dropped 1 base and J dropped 3; count of bases not matched to a gene: 4. The CDR3 runs 14 residues. In regard to this clone: Its antigen is not known.

Clones were read by immunoSEQ multiplex PCR, and TCRdb kept only the in-frame ones, dropping some. The sample shows over 90,000 clones, about 91% of them seen only once. The sample here was unstimulated CD8+ T cells sorted from spleen or lymph node cells, taken before intestinal transplant. The source is a human donor who received an intestinal transplant. The rearrangement links TRBV30 to TRBJ2-7; 9 bases map to TRBD2. For the CDR3, the DNA is TGTGCCTGGAGTGGGGCTAGCGGGGACTACGAGCAGTACTTC. Translating gives CAWSGASGDYEQYF.